These 16 T cell receptor beta chains share one sample of origin, sequenced in a study of blood T cell repertoires in COVID-19. Using immunoSEQ multiplex PCR, the repertoire was profiled, and TCRdb retains in-frame clones only, with some absent. The data hold approximately 500,000 clones, with 80% to 90% observed a single time. Input material: peripheral blood. These TCRs come from a man younger than 35 with COVID-19, enrolled during active disease.

The J gene is TRBJ2-3, the V gene TRBV9, with 13 positions matching TRBD2. CDR1 is SGDLS and CDR2 is YYNGEE in the germline V gene. This CDR3 has 16 amino acids. V was pared by 3 bases and J by 4 bases, with 5 bases of the junction left unmatched. In DNA, the CDR3 is TGTGCCAGCAGCGCGACTAGCGGGAGGTTTGCAGATACGCAGTATTTT. Its protein is CASSATSGRFADTQYF.

The rearrangement joins TRBV7-9 to TRBJ1-1, with 7 bases lining up with TRBD1. Unmatched junction bases numbered 7, after V lost 5 bases and J lost 1 base. This CDR3 region has 15 residues. In germline, CDR1 is SEHNR, CDR2 FQNEAQ (reference sequence). The DNA of the CDR3 is TGTGCCAGCAGCACCAACAGGGGCTCGAACACTGAAGCTTTCTTT. It encodes CASSTNRGSNTEAFF.

This chain connects TRBV6-4 to TRBJ1-2; 7 bases map to TRBD1. Per the germline V gene, CDR1 is MRHNA and CDR2 is SNTAGT. J lost 8 bases, V lost 2 bases, and 11 bases had no gene match. This CDR3 comprises 15 residues. CDR3 sequence reads: CASSDDRVATGGYTF. The CDR3, as DNA: TGTGCCAGCAGTGACGACAGGGTTGCCACCGGCGGCTACACCTTC.

This clone has only one observation. The chain uses TRBV20-1 and TRBJ2-1; no firm D call. With 3 bases removed from V and 0 bases from J, the gap between germline ends came to 12 bases. The CDR3 runs 15 residues. Germline CDR1 and CDR2: DFQATT and SNEGSKA (reference sequence). The DNA of the CDR3 is TGCAGTGCTAGTGGGCGGTGGAGCTCCTACAATGAGCAGTTCTTC. It translates to CSASGRWSSYNEQFF.

The chain couples TRBV4-1 to TRBJ2-3; 11 bases are a match to TRBD1. V dropped 0 bases and J dropped 5; count of bases not matched to a gene: 4. Germline V gene data show CDR1 as MGHRA and CDR2 as YSYEKL. The CDR3 consists of 16 residues. CDR3: CASSQEGQGAVDTQYF. The CDR3 nucleotides read TGCGCCAGCAGCCAAGAAGGACAGGGGGCTGTAGATACGCAGTATTTT.

This sequence joins TRBV14 and TRBJ2-7; TRBD2 matches at 11 bases. Germline V gene data show CDR1 as SGHDN and CDR2 as FVKESK. The CDR3 spans 19 residues. V lost 1 base and J lost 4; bases outside the gene matches: 15. The CDR3 coding sequence is TGTGCCAGCAGCCAAGGGGGACTAGCGGTCACGAAGGGGTTTTACGAGCAGTACTTC. This encodes CASSQGGLAVTKGFYEQYF.

The CDR3 DNA is TGTGCCACCAGTGATGGCCCGGGACAGGGGGCTCGGGAGCAGTTCTTC. Protein product: CATSDGPGQGAREQFF. The chain joins TRBV24-1 to TRBJ2-1; 12 bases fit TRBD1. The CDR3 runs 16 residues. CDR1 is KGHDR and CDR2 is SFDVKD in the germline V gene. Trimming took 3 bases from V and 10 from J; bases not matched to a gene: 9.

V usage is TRBV7-9 and J usage is TRBJ2-5; D may be TRBD2 (5 bases). Trimming left V 5 bases short and J 3 bases short, with 16 bases between. The CDR3 runs 15 residues. Germline V lookup: CDR1 SEHNR, CDR2 FQNEAQ (reference sequence). The CDR3 sequence: CASSPVVSDEETQYF. CDR3 nucleotides: TGTGCCAGCAGCCCGGTTGTTAGCGACGAAGAGACCCAGTACTTC.

This clone has only a few counts. The chain links TRBV5-1 to TRBJ1-2; a possible D gene is TRBD1 (6 bases). V lost 3 bases and J 6 bases, leaving 12 bases between the germline ends. The CDR3 loop spans 13 amino acids. CDR1 and CDR2 from the germline V gene are SGHRS and YFSETQ. The CDR3 region has the DNA TGCGCCAGCAGCTCCCTACGACAGGATGGCTACACCTTC. This gives the protein CASSSLRQDGYTF.

The rearrangement links TRBV11-2 to TRBJ2-7; 9 bases line up with TRBD2. Per germline, CDR1 SGHAT and CDR2 FQNNGV. The J segment lost 4 bases and the V segment lost 5 bases, leaving 12 bases of the junction unmatched. The CDR3 sequence is 16 residues long. The CDR3: CASSPEIAGARYEQYF. The CDR3 DNA reads TGTGCCAGCAGCCCGGAAATAGCGGGAGCTCGTTACGAGCAGTACTTC. The full variable domain, its missing parts supplied by reference TRBV11-2 and TRBJ2-7, is EAGVAQSPRYKIIEKRQSVAFWCNPISGHATLYWYQQILGQGPKLLIQFQNNGVVDDSQLPKDRFSAERLKGVDSTLKIQPAKLEDSAVYLCASSPEIAGARYEQYFGPGTRLTVT.

The chain employs TRBV2 and TRBJ2-6; D is ambiguous. Trimming stripped 7 bases from V and 2 bases from J, with 12 bases between. Germline V gives CDR1 SNHLY, CDR2 FYNNEI. The CDR3 is 15 amino acids. CDR3 DNA: TGTGCCAGCATATTCTCGTTTGCTGGGGCCAACGTCCTGACTTTC. This sequence encodes CASIFSFAGANVLTF.

V usage is TRBV27 and J usage is TRBJ2-5; the D is unclear. The germline V gene has CDR1 MNHEY and CDR2 SMNVEV (reference sequence). V shed 10 bases and J shed 4 bases, with 16 bases lying between them. The CDR3 is 13 amino acids. CDR3 DNA: TGTGCCACCCGCCCCCGCAGCGCAGAGACCCAGTACTTC. As protein: CATRPRSAETQYF.

The chain has TRBV5-1 and TRBJ1-4, with D unresolved. CDR1 is SGHRS, CDR2 YFSETQ, per germline. The CDR3 is 14 amino acids. Trimming took 4 bases from V and 5 from J, leaving 12 bases between them. For the CDR3, the DNA is TGCGCCAGCAGCGTTGGCGGATGGAATGAAAAACTGTTTTTT. Its translation: CASSVGGWNEKLFF.

The chain joins TRBV5-1 to TRBJ2-1, with D perhaps matching TRBD2 (5 bases). Looked up from germline, CDR1 is SGHRS and CDR2 is YFSETQ. Deletions cut 0 bases from V and 3 bases from J, with 19 bases between. The CDR3 loop spans 18 amino acids. CDR3 region: CASSLASHAAGNYNEQFF. The CDR3 bases are TGCGCCAGCAGCTTGGCCTCACACGCGGCGGGCAACTACAATGAGCAGTTCTTC.

The chain employs TRBV6-5 and TRBJ1-1; D might be TRBD1 (6 bases). From germline, CDR1 is MNHEY and CDR2 SVGAGI. Trimming took off 7 bases at V and 3 bases at J, with 9 bases between the two ends. The CDR3 has 12 residues. The CDR3 DNA sequence: TGTGCCAGCAACACAGGGTACACTGAAGCTTTCTTT. Amino acids: CASNTGYTEAFF.

This clone has just one count. The J gene is TRBJ2-3, the V gene TRBV24-1; 10 bases are a match to TRBD1. The CDR3 is made up of 17 amino acids. Germline V gene sequence: CDR1 KGHDR, CDR2 SFDVKD. V dropped 4 bases and J dropped 3; count of bases not matched to a gene: 9. CDR3 loop: CATSDPPGQGRTDTQYF. The DNA for the CDR3 is TGTGCCACCAGTGACCCACCGGGACAGGGGCGGACAGATACGCAGTATTTT.